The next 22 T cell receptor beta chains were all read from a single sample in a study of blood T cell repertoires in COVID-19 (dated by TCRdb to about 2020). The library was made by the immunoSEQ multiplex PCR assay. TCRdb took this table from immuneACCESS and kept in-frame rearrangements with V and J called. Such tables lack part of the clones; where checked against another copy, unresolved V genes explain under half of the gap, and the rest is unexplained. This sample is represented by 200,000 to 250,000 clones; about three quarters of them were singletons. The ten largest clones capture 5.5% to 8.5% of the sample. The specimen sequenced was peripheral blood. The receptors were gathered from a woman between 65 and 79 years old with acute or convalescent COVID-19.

CDR3 coding DNA: TGTGCCAGCAGCCAAGTCGCTAGCGGGGGGACGGAAGAGACCCAGTACTTC. Protein: CASSQVASGGTEETQYF. The chain joins TRBV3-1 (or the pseudogene TRBV3-2) to TRBJ2-5, with TRBD2 matching 11 bases. There are 17 residues in the CDR3. The junction had 7 bases not matched to a gene; V was cut back by 1 base and J by 3 bases. The germline gives CDR1 LGHDT, CDR2 YNNKEL (reference sequence).

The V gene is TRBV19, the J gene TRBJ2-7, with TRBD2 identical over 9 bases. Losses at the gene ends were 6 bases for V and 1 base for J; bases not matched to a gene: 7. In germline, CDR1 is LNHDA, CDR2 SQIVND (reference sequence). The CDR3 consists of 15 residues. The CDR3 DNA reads TGTGCCAGTAGAGTTAGCGGGGGAGTTTCCTACGAGCAGTACTTC. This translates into CASRVSGGVSYEQYF.

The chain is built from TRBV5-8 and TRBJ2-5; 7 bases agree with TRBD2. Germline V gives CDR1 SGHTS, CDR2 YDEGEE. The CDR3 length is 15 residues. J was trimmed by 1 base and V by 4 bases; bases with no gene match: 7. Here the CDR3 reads CASSLAGDLQETQYF. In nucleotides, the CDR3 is TGTGCCAGCAGCCTGGCGGGGGACCTCCAAGAGACCCAGTACTTC.

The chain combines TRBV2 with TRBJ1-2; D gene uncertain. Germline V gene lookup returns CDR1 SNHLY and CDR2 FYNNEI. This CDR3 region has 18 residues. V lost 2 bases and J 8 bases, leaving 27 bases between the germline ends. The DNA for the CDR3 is TGTGCCAGCAGTGAACTTACCCCCGGTTTGGGTGGAGTAGGAGGCTACACCTTC. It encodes CASSELTPGLGGVGGYTF.

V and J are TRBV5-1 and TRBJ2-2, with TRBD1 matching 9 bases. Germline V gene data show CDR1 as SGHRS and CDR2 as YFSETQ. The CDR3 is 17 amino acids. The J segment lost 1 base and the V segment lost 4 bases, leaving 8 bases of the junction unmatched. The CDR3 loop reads CASSTPGTGLNTGELFF. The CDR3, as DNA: TGCGCCAGCAGCACCCCCGGGACAGGGTTGAACACCGGGGAGCTGTTTTTT.

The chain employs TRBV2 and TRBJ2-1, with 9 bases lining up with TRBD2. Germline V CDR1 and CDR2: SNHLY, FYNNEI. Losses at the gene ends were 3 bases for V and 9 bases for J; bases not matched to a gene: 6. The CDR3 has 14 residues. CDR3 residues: CASSEAGGQSEQFF. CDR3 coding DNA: TGTGCCAGCAGTGAGGCGGGGGGGCAAAGTGAGCAGTTCTTC.

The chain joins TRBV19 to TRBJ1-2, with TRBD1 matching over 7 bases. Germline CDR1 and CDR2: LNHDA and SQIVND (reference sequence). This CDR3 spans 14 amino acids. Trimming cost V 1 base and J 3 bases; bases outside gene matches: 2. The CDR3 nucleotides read TGTGCCAGTAGTATAGCTGGACAGGACTATGGCTACACCTTC. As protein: CASSIAGQDYGYTF. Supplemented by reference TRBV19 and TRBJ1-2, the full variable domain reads DGGITQSPKYLFRKEGQNVTLSCEQNLNHDAMYWYRQDPGQGLRLIYYSQIVNDFQKGDIAEGYSVSREKKESFPLTVTSAQKNPTAFYLCASSIAGQDYGYTFGSGTRLTVV.

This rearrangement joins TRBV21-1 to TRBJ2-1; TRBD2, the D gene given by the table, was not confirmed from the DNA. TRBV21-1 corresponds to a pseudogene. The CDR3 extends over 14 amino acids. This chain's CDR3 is CASSRRAGYNEQFF. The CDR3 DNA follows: TGTGCCAGCAGCAGGAGGGCAGGATACAATGAGCAGTTCTTC.

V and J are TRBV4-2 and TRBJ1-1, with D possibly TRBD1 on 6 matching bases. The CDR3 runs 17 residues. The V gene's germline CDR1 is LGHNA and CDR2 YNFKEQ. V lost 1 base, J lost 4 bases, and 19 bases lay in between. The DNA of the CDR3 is TGTGCCAGCAGCCAAGCGCTCTTATCTAGGGGGGGCACTGAAGCTTTCTTT. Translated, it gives CASSQALLSRGGTEAFF.

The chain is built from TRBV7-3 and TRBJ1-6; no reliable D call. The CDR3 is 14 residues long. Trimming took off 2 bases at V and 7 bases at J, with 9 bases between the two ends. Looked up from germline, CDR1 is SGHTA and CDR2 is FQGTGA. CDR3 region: CASSLEGWNSPLHF. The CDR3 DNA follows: TGTGCCAGCAGCTTAGAGGGTTGGAATTCACCCCTCCACTTT.

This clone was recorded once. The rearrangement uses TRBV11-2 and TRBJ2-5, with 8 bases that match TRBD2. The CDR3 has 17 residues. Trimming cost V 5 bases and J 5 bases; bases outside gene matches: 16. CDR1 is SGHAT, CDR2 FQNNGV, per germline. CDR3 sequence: CASSPRGLAGIGETQYF. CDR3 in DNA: TGTGCCAGCAGCCCGCGGGGGTTAGCGGGGATTGGGGAGACCCAGTACTTC.

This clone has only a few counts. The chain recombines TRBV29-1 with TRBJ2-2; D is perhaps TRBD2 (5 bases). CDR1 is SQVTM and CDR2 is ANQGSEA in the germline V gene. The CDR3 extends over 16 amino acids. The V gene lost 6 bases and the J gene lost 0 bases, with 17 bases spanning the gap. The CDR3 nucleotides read TGCAGCGTCCTGGCATTGAGGGCAGCGAACACCGGGGAGCTGTTTTTT. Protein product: CSVLALRAANTGELFF.

The CDR3 DNA is TGTGCCACCTTCAGGGGGCTTCATTCACCCCTCCACTTT. Translated, it gives CATFRGLHSPLHF. The chain carries TRBV6-5 and TRBJ1-6; 8 nucleotides align to TRBD1. The CDR3 is 13 amino acids. CDR1 is MNHEY, CDR2 SVGAGI, per germline. Germline trimming cut 10 bases from V and 8 bases from J; bases unmatched to any gene: 7.

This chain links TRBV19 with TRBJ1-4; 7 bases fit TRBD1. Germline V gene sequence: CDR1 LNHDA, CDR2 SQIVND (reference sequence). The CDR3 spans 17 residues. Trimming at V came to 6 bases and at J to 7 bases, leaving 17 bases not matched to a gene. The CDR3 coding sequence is TGTGCCAGTAGCCTCCAGGGACAGCCCTTAAGGGGTGAAAAACTGTTTTTT. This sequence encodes CASSLQGQPLRGEKLFF.

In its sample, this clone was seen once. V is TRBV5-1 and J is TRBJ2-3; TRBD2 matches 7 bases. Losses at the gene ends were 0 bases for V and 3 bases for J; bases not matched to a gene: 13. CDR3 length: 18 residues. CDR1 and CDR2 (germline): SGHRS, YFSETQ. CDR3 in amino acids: CASSLGPTGRGLTDTQYF. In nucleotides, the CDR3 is TGCGCCAGCAGCTTGGGACCGACGGGGCGGGGGTTGACAGATACGCAGTATTTT.

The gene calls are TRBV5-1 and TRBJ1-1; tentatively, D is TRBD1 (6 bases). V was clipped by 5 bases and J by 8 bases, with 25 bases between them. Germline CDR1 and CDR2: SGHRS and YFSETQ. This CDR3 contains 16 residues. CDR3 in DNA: TGCGCCAGCAGATTCGTCCCCACAGGGACGGCGTGGGAAGCTTTCTTT. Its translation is CASRFVPTGTAWEAFF. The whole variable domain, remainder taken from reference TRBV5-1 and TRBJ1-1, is KAGVTQTPRYLIKTRGQQVTLSCSPISGHRSVSWYQQTPGQGLQFLFEYFSETQRNKGNFPGRFSGRQFSNSRSEMNVSTLELGDSALYLCASRFVPTGTAWEAFFGQGTRLTVV.

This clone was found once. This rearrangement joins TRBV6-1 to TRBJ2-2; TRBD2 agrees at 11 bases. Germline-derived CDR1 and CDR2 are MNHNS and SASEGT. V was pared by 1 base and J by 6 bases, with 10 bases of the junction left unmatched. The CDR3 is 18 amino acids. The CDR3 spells CASSEVHGLAGGPGELFF. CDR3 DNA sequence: TGTGCCAGCAGTGAAGTGCATGGTCTAGCGGGGGGACCCGGGGAGCTGTTTTTT.

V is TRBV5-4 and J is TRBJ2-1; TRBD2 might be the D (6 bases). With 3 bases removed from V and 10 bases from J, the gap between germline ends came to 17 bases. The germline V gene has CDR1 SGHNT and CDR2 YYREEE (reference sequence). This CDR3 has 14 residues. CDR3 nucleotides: TGTGCCAGCAGCTCCGGGGACTCATGGGGAGAGCAGTTCTTC. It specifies CASSSGDSWGEQFF.

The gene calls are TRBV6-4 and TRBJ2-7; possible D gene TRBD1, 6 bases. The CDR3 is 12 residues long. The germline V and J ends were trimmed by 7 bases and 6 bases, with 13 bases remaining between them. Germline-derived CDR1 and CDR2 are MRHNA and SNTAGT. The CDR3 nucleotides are TGTGCCAGCAAGAGGCAGGGGCCCGAGCAGTACGTC. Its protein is CASKRQGPEQYV.

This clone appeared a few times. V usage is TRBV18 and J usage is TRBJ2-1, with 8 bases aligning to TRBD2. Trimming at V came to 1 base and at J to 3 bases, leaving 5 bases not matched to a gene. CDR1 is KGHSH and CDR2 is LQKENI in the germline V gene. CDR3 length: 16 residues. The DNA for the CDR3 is TGTGCCAGCTCACCACTGTCAGCGGGGGACTACAATGAGCAGTTCTTC. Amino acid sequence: CASSPLSAGDYNEQFF.

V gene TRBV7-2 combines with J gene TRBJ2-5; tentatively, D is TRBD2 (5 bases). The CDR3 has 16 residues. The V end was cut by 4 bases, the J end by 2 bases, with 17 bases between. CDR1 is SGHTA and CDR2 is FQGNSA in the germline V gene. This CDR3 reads CASSSGSRGLQETQYF. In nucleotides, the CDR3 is TGTGCCAGCAGCTCGGGAAGCAGAGGATTACAAGAGACCCAGTACTTC.

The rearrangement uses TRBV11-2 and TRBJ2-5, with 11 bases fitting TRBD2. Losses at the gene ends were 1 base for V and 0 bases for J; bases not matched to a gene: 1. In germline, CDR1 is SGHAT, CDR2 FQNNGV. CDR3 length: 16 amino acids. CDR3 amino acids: CASSLGLAGYQETQYF. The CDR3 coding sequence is TGTGCCAGCAGCTTAGGACTAGCGGGGTACCAAGAGACCCAGTACTTC.